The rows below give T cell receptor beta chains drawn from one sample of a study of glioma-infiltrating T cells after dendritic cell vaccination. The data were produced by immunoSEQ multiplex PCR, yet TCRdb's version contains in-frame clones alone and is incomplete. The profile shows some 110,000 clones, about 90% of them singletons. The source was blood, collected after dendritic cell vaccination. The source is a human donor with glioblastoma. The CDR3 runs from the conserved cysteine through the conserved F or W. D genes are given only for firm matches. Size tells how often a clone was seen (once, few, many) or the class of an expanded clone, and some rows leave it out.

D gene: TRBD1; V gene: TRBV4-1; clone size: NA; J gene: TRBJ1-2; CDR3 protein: CASSSQQGANYGYTF; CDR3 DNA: TGCGCCAGCAGCTCCCAACAGGGGGCTAACTATGGCTACACCTTC
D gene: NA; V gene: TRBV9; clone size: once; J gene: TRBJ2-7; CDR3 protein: CASSPRLASDEQYF; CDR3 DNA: TGTGCCAGCAGCCCTAGGCTGGCATCTGACGAGCAGTACTTC
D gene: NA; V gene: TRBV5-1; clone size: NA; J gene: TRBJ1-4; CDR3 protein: CASSRTGGEDEKLFF; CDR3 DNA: TGCGCCAGCAGCAGAACGGGAGGTGAGGATGAAAAACTGTTTTTT
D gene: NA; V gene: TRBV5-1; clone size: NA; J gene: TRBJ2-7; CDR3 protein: CASSLLWGVTNEQYF; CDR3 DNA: TGCGCCAGCAGCTTGCTTTGGGGGGTAACTAACGAGCAGTACTTC
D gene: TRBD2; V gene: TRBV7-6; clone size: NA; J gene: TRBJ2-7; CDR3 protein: CASSSTRTGTSGSKQYF; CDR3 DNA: TGTGCCAGCAGCTCCACCCGAACCGGGACTAGCGGGAGCAAGCAGTACTTC
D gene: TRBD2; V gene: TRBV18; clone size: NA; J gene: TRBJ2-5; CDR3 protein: CASSPQTSGTETQYF; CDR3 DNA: TGTGCCAGCTCACCACAGACTAGCGGGACAGAGACCCAGTACTTC
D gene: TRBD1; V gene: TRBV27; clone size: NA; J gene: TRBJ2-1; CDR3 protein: CASSPLRDRINNEQFF; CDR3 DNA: TGTGCCAGCAGCCCCCTCCGGGACAGAATTAACAATGAGCAGTTCTTC
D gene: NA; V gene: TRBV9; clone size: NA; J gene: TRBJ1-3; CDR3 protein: CASSVGWGDTIYF; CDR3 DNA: TGTGCCAGCAGCGTAGGGTGGGGCGACACCATATATTTT
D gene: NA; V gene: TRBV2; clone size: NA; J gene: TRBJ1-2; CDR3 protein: CASSPLRDTGYTF; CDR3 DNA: TGTGCCAGCAGCCCTCTCAGGGATACGGGCTACACCTTC
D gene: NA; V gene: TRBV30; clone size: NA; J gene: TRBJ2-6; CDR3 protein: CAWNFKAGSGANVLTF; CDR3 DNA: TGTGCCTGGAACTTTAAGGCGGGAAGTGGGGCCAACGTCCTGACTTTC
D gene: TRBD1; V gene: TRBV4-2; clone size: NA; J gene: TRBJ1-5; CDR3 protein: CASSQEGPGTVGGDQPQHF; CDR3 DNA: TGTGCCAGCAGCCAAGAGGGTCCCGGGACAGTTGGAGGTGATCAGCCCCAGCATTTT
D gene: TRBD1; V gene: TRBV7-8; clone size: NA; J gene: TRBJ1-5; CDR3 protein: CASSLVGTVGAQGQPQHF; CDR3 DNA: TGTGCCAGCAGCTTAGTGGGGACAGTGGGGGCGCAAGGACAGCCCCAGCATTTT
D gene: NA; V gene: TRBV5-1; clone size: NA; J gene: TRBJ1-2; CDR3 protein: CASSGRESGGNYGYTF; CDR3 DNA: TGCGCCAGCAGCGGACGGGAGTCGGGGGGGAACTATGGCTACACCTTC
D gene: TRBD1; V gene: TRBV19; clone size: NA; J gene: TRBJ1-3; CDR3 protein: CASSQNFYPGQTIYF; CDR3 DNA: TGTGCCAGTAGCCAAAATTTCTACCCGGGACAGACCATATATTTT
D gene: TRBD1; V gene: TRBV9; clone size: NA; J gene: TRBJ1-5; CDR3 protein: CASSAGTGNNQPQHF; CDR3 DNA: TGTGCCAGCAGCGCCGGGACAGGGAATAATCAGCCCCAGCATTTT
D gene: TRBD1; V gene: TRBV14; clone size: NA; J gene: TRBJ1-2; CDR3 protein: CASSLDRGYGYTF; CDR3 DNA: TGTGCCAGCAGCCTCGACAGGGGCTATGGCTACACCTTC
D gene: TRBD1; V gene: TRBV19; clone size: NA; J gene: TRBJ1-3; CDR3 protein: CASSIGTGPNSGNTIYF; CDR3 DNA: TGTGCCAGTAGTATTGGGACAGGGCCAAACTCTGGAAACACCATATATTTT
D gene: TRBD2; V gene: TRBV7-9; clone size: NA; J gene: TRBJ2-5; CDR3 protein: CASSSFLGLAETQYF; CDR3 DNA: TGTGCCAGCAGCTCATTTTTAGGACTAGCCGAGACCCAGTACTTC
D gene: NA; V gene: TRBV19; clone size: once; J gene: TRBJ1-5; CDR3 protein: CASSSVDQPQHF; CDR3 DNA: TGTGCCAGTAGTTCGGTGGATCAGCCCCAGCATTTT
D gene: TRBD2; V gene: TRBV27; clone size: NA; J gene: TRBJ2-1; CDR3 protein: CASSHTSGQIYNEQFF; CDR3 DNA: TGTGCCAGCAGTCACACTAGCGGGCAGATATACAATGAGCAGTTCTTC
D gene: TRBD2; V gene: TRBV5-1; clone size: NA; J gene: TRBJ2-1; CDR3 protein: CASSPGTIYNEQFF; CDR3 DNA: TGCGCCAGCAGCCCCGGGACTATCTACAATGAGCAGTTCTTC
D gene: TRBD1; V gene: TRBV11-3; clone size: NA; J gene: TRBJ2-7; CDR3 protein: CASRDRGVYEQYF; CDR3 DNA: TGTGCCAGCAGGGACAGGGGGGTCTACGAGCAGTACTTC
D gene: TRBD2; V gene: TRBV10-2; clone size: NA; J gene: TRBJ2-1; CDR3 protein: CASSDGLAGGLEQFF; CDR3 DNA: TGCGCCAGCAGTGATGGACTAGCGGGAGGGCTGGAGCAGTTCTTC
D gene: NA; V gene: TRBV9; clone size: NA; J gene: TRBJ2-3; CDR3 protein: CASSVIGRAGTDTQYF; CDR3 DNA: TGTGCCAGCAGCGTAATTGGGCGGGCGGGCACAGATACGCAGTATTTT
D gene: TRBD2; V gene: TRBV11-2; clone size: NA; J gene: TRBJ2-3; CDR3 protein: CASSLRAGGTDTQYF; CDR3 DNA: TGTGCCAGCAGCTTACGAGCGGGGGGCACAGATACGCAGTATTTT
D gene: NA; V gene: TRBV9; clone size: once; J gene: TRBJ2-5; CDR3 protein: CASSRSPETQYF; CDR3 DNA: TGTGCCAGCAGCCGTTCCCCAGAGACCCAGTACTTC
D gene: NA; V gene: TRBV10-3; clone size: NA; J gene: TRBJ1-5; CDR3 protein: CAITGSKKSNQPQHF; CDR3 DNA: TGTGCCATCACCGGGTCGAAGAAGAGCAATCAGCCCCAGCATTTT
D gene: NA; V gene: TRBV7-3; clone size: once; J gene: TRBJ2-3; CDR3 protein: CASSRGLSTDTQYF; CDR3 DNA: TGTGCCAGCAGCCGCGGACTCAGCACAGATACGCAGTATTTT
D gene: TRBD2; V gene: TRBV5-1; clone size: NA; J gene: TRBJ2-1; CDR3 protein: CASSGTSGRAGEQFF; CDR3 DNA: TGCGCCAGCAGCGGGACTAGCGGGAGGGCCGGTGAGCAGTTCTTC
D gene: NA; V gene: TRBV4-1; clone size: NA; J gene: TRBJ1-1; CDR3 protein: CASSHGAQLGGEAFF; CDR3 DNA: TGCGCCAGCAGCCATGGAGCACAGTTGGGGGGTGAAGCTTTCTTT
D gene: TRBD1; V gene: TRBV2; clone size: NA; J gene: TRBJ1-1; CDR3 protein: CASNLLGQGTNTEAFF; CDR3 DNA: TGTGCCAGCAACCTTTTAGGACAGGGCACGAACACTGAAGCTTTCTTT
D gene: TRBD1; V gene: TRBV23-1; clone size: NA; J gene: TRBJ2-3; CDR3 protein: CASSQTRQGELGDTQYF; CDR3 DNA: TGCGCCAGCAGTCAAACGCGACAGGGGGAACTTGGGGATACGCAGTATTTT
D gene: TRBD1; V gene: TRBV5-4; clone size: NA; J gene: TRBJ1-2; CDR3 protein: CASSSRQGPNYGYTF; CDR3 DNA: TGTGCCAGCAGCTCTCGACAGGGCCCTAACTATGGCTACACCTTC
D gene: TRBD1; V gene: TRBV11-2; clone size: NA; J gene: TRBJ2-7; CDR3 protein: CASSPGQSYEQYF; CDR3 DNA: TGTGCCAGCAGCCCGGGACAGTCATACGAGCAGTACTTC
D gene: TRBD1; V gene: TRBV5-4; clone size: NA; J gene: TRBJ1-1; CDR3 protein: CASSPWGQGRRRNTEAFF; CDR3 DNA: TGTGCCAGCAGTCCTTGGGGACAGGGGCGGAGAAGAAACACTGAAGCTTTCTTT
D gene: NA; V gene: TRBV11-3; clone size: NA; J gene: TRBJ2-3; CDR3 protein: CASSHSGPTDTQYF; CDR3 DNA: TGTGCCAGCAGCCATAGCGGTCCCACAGATACGCAGTATTTT
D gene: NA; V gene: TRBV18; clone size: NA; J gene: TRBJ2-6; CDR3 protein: CASSPQRPSSGANVLTF; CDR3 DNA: TGTGCCAGCTCCCCGCAGAGGCCCAGCTCTGGGGCCAACGTCCTGACTTTC
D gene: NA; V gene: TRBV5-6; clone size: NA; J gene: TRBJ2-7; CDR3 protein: CASSLWGLSYEQYF; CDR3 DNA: TGTGCCAGCAGCTTGTGGGGGCTCTCCTACGAGCAGTACTTC
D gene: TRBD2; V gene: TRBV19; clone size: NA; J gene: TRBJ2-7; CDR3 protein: CASRRLAGGQYEQYF; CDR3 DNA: TGTGCCAGTAGGAGACTAGCGGGAGGGCAGTACGAGCAGTACTTC
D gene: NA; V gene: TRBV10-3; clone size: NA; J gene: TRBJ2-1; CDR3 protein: CAISPGTGLGEQFF; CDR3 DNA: TGTGCCATCAGCCCAGGGACTGGCCTCGGGGAGCAGTTCTTC
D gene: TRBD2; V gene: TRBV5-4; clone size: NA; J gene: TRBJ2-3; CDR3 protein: CASSKAGGGTDTQYF; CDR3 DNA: TGTGCCAGCAGCAAAGCGGGAGGGGGCACAGATACGCAGTATTTT
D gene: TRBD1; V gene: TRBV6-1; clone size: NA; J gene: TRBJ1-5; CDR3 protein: CASSEGRGTYEPQHF; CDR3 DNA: TGTGCCAGCAGTGAAGGCAGGGGGACATACGAGCCCCAGCATTTT
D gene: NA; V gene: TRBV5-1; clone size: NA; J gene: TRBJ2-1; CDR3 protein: CASSLAGGSGNEQFF; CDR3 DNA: TGCGCCAGCAGCTTGGCCGGGGGTTCGGGGAATGAGCAGTTCTTC